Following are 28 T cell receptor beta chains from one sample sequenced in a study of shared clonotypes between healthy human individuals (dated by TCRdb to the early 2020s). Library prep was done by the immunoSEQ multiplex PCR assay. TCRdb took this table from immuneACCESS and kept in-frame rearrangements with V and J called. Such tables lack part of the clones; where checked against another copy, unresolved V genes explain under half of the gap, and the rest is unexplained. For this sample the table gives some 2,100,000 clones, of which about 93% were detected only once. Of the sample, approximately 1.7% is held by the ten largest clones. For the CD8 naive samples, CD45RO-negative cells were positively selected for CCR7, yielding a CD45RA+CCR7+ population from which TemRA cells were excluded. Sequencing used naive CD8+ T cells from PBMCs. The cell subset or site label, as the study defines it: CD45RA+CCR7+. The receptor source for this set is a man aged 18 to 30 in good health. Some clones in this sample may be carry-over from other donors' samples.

The CDR3 here is CATSRDRTGEKTQYF. The CDR3, as DNA: TGTGCCACCAGCAGAGATAGAACAGGGGAAAAGACCCAGTACTTC. The gene calls are TRBV15 and TRBJ2-5, with 7 nucleotides matching TRBD1. The trim removed 0 bases at V and 6 bases at J, leaving 7 bases unmatched. The CDR3 spans 15 residues. Germline V gene sequence: CDR1 LNHNV, CDR2 YYDKDF (reference sequence).

The CDR3 DNA is TGTGCCAGTAGTATTGTTTATAGCAGCGAAATAAACTCCTACGAGCAGTACTTC. It is translated as CASSIVYSSEINSYEQYF. The chain couples TRBV19 to TRBJ2-7; no definite D call. V was cut by 3 bases and J by 0 bases, with 21 bases left in between. The CDR3 contains 18 residues. Germline values: CDR1 LNHDA, CDR2 SQIVND (reference sequence).

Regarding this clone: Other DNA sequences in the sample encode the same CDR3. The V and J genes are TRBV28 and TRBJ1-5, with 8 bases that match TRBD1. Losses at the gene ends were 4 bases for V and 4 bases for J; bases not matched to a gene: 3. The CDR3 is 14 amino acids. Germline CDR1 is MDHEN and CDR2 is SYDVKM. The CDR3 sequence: CASSSGQGNQPQHF. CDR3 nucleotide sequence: TGTGCCAGCAGTTCTGGACAGGGAAATCAGCCCCAGCATTTT. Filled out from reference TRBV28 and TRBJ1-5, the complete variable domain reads DVKVTQSSRYLVKRTGEKVFLECVQDMDHENMFWYRQDPGLGLRLIYFSYDVKMKEKGDIPEGYSVSREKKERFSLILESASTNQTSMYLCASSSGQGNQPQHFGDGTRLSIL.

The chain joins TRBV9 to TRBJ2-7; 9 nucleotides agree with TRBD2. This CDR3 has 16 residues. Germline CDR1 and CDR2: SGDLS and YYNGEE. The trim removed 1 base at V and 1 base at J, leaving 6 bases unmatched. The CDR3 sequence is CASSVSSSGTSYEQYF. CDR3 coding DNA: TGTGCCAGCAGCGTATCCTCTAGCGGGACTTCCTACGAGCAGTACTTC.

The CDR3 DNA is TGTGCCAGCACCAAGGGGGGTGGGAGATACAATGAGCAGTTCTTC. Protein sequence: CASTKGGGRYNEQFF. The rearrangement uses TRBV6-6 and TRBJ2-1; D might be TRBD1 or TRBD2, each matching 6 bases. CDR1 is MNHNY and CDR2 is SVGAGI in the germline V gene (reference sequence). CDR3 size: 15 residues. The V end was cut by 7 bases, the J end by 4 bases, with 17 bases between.

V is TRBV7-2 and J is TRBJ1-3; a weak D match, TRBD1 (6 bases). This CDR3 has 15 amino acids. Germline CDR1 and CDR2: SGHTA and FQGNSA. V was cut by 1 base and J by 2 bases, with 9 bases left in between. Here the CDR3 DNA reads TGTGCCAGCAGCTTAGTAGAGGGGGCTGGAAACACCATATATTTT. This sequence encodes CASSLVEGAGNTIYF.

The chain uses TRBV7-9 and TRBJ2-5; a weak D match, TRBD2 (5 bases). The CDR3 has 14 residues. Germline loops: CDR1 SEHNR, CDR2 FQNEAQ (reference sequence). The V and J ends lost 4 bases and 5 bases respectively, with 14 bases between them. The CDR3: CASSSWERLETQYF. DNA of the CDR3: TGTGCCAGCAGCTCATGGGAGCGTTTGGAGACCCAGTACTTC.

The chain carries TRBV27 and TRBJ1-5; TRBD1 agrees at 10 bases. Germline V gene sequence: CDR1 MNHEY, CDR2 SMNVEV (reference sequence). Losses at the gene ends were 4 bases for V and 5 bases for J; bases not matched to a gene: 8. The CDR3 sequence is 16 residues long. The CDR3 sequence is CASSSQPGTGDQPQHF. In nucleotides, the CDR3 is TGTGCCAGCAGTTCCCAACCGGGGACAGGGGATCAGCCCCAGCATTTT.

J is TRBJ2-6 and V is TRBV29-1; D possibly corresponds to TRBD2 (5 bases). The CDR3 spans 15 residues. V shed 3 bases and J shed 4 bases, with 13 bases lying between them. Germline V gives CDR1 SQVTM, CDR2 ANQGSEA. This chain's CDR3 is CSVDFPGVGANVLTF. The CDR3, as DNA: TGCAGCGTTGATTTTCCCGGGGTCGGGGCCAACGTCCTGACTTTC.

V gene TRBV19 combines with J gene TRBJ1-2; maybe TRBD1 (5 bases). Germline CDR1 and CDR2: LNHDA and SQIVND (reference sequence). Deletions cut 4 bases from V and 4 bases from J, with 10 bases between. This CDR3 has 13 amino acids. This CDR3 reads CASSTPGSYGYTF. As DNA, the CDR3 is TGTGCCAGTAGTACCCCAGGGTCCTATGGCTACACCTTC. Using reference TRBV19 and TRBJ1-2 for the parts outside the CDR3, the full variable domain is DGGITQSPKYLFRKEGQNVTLSCEQNLNHDAMYWYRQDPGQGLRLIYYSQIVNDFQKGDIAEGYSVSREKKESFPLTVTSAQKNPTAFYLCASSTPGSYGYTFGSGTRLTVV.

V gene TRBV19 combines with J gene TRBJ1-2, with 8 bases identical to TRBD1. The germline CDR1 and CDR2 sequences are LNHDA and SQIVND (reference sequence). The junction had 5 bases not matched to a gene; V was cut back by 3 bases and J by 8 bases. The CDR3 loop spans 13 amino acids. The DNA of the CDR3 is TGTGCCAGTAGTATCGGACAGGGTGACGGCTACACCTTC. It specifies CASSIGQGDGYTF.

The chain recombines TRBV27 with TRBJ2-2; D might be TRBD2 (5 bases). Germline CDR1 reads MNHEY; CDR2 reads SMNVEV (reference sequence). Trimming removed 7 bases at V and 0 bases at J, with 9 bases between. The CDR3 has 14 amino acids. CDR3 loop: CASTRGPNTGELFF. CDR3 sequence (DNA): TGTGCCAGCACGAGAGGGCCGAACACCGGGGAGCTGTTTTTT.

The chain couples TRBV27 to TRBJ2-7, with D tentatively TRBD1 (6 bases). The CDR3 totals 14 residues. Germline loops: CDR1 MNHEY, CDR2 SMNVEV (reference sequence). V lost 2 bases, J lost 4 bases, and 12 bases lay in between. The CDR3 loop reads CASSLLPQGYEQYF. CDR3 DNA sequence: TGTGCCAGCAGTTTACTCCCACAGGGTTACGAGCAGTACTTC.

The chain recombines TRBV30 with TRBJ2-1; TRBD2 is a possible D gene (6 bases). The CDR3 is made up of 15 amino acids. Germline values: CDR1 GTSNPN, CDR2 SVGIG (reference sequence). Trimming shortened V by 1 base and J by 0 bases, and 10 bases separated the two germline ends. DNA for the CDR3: TGTGCCTGGAGTGGTGGGAGGAGCTCCTACAATGAGCAGTTCTTC. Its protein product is CAWSGGRSSYNEQFF.

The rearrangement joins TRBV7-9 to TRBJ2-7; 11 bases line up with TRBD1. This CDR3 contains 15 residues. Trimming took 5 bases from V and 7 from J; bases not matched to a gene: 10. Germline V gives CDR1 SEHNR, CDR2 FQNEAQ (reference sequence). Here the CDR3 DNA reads TGTGCCAGCAGCCAACCCGGACAGGGGGCGGGGGAGCAGTACTTC. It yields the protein CASSQPGQGAGEQYF.

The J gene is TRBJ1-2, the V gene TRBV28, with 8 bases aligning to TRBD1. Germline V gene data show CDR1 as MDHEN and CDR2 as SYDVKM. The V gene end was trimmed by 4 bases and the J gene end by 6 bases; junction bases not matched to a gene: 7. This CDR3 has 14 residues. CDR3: CASSSTGAIDGYTF. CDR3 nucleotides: TGTGCCAGCAGTTCGACAGGGGCCATTGATGGCTACACCTTC.

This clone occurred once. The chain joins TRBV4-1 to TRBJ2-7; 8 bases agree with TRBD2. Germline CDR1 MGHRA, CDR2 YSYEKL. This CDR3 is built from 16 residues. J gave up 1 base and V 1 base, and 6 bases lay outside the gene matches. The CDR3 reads CASSQVSREGSYEQYF. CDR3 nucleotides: TGCGCCAGCAGCCAAGTCTCACGGGAGGGGTCCTACGAGCAGTACTTC.

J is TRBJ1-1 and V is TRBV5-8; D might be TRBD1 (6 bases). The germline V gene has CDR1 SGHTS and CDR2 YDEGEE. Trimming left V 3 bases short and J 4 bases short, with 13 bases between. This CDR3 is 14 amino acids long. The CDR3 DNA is TGTGCCAGCAGCTCGGGACACCCTGGCACTGAAGCTTTCTTT. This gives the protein CASSSGHPGTEAFF.

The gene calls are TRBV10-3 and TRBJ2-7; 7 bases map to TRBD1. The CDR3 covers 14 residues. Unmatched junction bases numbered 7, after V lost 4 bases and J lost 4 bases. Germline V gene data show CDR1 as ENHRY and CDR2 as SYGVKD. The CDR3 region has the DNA TGTGCCATCAGTGGAGGACAGGCAGCTTACGAGCAGTACTTC. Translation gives CAISGGQAAYEQYF.

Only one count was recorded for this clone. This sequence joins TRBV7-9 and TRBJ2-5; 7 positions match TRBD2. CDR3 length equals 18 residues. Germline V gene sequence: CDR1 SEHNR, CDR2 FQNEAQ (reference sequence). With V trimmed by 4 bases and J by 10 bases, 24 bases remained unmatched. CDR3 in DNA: TGTGCCAGCAGCTCTCGAATAATCGGGGGGACCTTCCAAGATGACCAGTACTTC. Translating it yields CASSSRIIGGTFQDDQYF.

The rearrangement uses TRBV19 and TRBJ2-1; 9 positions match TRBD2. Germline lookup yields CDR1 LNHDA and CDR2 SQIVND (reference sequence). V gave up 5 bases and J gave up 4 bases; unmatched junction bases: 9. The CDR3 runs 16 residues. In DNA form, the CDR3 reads TGTGCCAGTAGTGAATCCTGGCGGGAGGGTTACAATGAGCAGTTCTTC. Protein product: CASSESWREGYNEQFF.

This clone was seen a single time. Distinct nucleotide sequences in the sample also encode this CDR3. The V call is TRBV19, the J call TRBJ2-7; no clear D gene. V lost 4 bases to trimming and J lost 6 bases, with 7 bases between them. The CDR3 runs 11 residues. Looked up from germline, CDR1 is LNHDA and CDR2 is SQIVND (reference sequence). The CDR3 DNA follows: TGTGCCAGTAGTACCCCAGGCGAGCAGTACTTC. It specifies CASSTPGEQYF.

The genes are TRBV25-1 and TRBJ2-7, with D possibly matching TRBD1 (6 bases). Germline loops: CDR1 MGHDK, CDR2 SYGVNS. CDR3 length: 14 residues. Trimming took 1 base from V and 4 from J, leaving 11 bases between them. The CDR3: CASSESGVNYEQYF. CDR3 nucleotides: TGTGCCAGCAGTGAATCAGGGGTCAATTACGAGCAGTACTTC.

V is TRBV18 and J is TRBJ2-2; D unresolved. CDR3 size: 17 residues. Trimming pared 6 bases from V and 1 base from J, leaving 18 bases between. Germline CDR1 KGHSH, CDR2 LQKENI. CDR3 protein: CASSSTPTRKNTGELFF. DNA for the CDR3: TGTGCCAGCTCGAGCACACCGACCCGCAAGAACACCGGGGAGCTGTTTTTT. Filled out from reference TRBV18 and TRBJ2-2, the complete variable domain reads NAGVMQNPRHLVRRRGQEARLRCSPMKGHSHVYWYRQLPEEGLKFMVYLQKENIIDESGMPKERFSAEFPKEGPSILRIQQVVRGDSAAYFCASSSTPTRKNTGELFFGEGSRLTVL.

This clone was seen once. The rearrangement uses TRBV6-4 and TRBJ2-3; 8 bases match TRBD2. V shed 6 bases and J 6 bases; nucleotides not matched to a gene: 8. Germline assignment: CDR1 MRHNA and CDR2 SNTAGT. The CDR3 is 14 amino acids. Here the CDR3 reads CASSPRAGVDTQYF. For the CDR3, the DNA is TGTGCCAGCAGCCCTAGAGCGGGAGTGGATACGCAGTATTTT.

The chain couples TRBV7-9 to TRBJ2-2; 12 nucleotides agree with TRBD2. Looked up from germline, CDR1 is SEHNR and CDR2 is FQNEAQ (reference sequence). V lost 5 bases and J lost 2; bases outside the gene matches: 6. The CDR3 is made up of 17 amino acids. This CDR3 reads CASSPRTSGTNTGELFF. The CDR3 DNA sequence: TGTGCCAGCAGCCCTCGGACTAGCGGGACCAACACCGGGGAGCTGTTTTTT.

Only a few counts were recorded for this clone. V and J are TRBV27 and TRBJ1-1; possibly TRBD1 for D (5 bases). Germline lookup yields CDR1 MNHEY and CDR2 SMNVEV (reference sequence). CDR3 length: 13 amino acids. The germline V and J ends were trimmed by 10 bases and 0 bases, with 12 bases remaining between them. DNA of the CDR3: TGTGCCACTTCAGGGACTTTGAACACTGAAGCTTTCTTT. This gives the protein CATSGTLNTEAFF.

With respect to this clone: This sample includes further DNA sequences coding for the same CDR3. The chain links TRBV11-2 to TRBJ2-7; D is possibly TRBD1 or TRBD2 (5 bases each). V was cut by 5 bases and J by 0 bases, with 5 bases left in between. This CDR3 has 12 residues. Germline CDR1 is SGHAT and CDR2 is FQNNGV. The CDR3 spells CASSGTSYEQYF. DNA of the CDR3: TGTGCCAGCAGCGGGACCTCCTACGAGCAGTACTTC.